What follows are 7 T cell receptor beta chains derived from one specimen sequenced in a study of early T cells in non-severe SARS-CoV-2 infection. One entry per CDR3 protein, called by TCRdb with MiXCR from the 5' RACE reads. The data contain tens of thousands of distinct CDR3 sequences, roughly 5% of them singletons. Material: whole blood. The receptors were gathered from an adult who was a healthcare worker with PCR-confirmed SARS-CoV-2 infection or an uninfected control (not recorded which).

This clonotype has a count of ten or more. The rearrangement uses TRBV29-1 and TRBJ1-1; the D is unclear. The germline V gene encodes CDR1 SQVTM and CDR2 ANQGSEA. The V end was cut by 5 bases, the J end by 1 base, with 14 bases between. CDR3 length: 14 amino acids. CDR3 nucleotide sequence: TGCAGCGTTAAAGCCCCCGGGAGGAACACTGAAGCTTTCTTT. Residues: CSVKAPGRNTEAFF.

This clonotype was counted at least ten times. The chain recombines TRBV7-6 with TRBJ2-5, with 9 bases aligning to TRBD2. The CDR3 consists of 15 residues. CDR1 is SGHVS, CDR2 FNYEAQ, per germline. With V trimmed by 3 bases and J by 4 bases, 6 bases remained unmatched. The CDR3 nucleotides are TGTGCCAGCAGCTTTGGTAGCGGGAGTGCAGAGACCCAGTACTTC. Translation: CASSFGSGSAETQYF.

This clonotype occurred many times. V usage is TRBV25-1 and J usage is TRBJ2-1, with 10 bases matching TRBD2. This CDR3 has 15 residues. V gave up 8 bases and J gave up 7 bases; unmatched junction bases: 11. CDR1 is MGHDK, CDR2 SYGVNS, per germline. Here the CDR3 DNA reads TGTGCCAGCCAGGACCGGGCTAGCGGGGGTAATGAGCAGTTCTTC. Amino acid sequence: CASQDRASGGNEQFF.

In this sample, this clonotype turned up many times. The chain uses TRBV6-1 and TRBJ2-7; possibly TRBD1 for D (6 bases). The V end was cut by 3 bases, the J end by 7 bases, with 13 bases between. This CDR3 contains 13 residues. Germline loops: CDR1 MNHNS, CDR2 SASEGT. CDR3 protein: CASSEVQGLEQYF. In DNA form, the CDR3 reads TGTGCCAGCAGTGAGGTACAGGGTTTAGAGCAGTACTTC.

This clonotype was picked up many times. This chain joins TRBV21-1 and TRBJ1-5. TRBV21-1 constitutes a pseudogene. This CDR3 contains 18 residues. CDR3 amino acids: CASSKRGWNMGGYQPQHF. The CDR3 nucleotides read TGTGCCAGCAGCAAAAGGGGCTGGAACATGGGAGGCTATCAGCCCCAGCATTTT.

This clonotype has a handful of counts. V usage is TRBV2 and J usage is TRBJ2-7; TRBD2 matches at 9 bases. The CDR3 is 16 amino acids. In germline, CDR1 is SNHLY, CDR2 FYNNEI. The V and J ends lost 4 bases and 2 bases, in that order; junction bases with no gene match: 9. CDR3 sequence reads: CASSGLKREAPYEQYF. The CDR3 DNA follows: TGTGCCAGCAGTGGGCTAAAGCGGGAGGCACCCTACGAGCAGTACTTC.

The CDR3 loop reads CASSITGQISYEQYF. CDR3 coding DNA: TGTGCCAGTAGTATAACCGGGCAGATAAGCTACGAGCAGTACTTC. This rearrangement joins TRBV19 to TRBJ2-7; no definite D call. V lost 2 bases, J lost 3 bases, and 14 bases lay in between. The CDR3 loop spans 15 amino acids. Germline loops: CDR1 LNHDA, CDR2 SQIVND (reference sequence).